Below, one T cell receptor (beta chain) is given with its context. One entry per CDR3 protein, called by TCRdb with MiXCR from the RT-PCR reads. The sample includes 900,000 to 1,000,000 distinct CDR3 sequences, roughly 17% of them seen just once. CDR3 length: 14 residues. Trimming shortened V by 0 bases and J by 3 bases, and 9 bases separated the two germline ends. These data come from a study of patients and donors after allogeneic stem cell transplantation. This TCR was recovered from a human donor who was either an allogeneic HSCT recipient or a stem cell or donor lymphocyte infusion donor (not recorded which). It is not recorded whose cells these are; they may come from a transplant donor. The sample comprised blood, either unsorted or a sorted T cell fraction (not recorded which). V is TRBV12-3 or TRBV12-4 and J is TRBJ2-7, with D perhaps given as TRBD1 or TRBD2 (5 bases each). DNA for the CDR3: TGTGCCAGCAGTTTAGCCAGGGCGGGCTACGAGCAGTACTTC. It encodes CASSLARAGYEQYF.